This T cell receptor beta chain was identified in a study of blood T cell repertoires in COVID-19. For the study at large: The United States, Italy and Spain were the sources of the acute and convalescent COVID-19 samples.

The V gene end was trimmed by 7 bases and the J gene end by 6 bases; junction bases not matched to a gene: 8. The CDR3 runs 15 residues. The germline V gene encodes CDR1 LNHDA and CDR2 SQIVND (reference sequence). Original processing notes: The authors estimated nucleated cell counts from reference gene primer amplification. The data were produced by immunoSEQ multiplex PCR, yet TCRdb's version contains in-frame clones alone and is incomplete. The V and J calls and clone size were taken over from that table, and D and trimming were inferred from the DNA. Counted here are roughly 170,000 clones, about three quarters occurring once; the ten biggest clones make up about 26%.

The V gene is TRBV19, the J gene TRBJ2-2; TRBD2 matches at 10 bases. The sequence was obtained from a woman aged 65 to 85 with acute or convalescent COVID-19. Input material: peripheral blood. The CDR3 DNA reads TGTGCCAGTACTCCTAGCGGGAGAAGCGCCGGGGAGCTGTTTTTT. Translation gives CASTPSGRSAGELFF.